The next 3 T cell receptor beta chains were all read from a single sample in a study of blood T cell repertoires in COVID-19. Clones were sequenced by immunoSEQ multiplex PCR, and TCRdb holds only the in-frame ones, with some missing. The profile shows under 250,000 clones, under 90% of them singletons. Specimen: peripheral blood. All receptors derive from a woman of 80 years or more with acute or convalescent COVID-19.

The CDR3 spells CASSFATGAPGAEAFF. The CDR3 DNA follows: TGTGCCAGCAGCTTTGCTACAGGGGCTCCTGGCGCTGAAGCTTTCTTT. The chain joins TRBV11-2 to TRBJ1-1, with 7 bases matching TRBD1. The CDR3 is made up of 16 amino acids. Germline CDR1 and CDR2: SGHAT and FQNNGV. The V gene end was trimmed by 3 bases and the J gene end by 6 bases; junction bases not matched to a gene: 13. The full variable domain, its missing parts supplied by reference TRBV11-2 and TRBJ1-1, is EAGVAQSPRYKIIEKRQSVAFWCNPISGHATLYWYQQILGQGPKLLIQFQNNGVVDDSQLPKDRFSAERLKGVDSTLKIQPAKLEDSAVYLCASSFATGAPGAEAFFGQGTRLTVV.

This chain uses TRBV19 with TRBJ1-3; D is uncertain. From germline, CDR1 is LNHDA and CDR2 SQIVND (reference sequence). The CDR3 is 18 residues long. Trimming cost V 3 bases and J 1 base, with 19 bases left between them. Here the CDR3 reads CASSITGNTGRSGNTIYF. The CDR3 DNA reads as TGTGCCAGTAGTATTACGGGAAACACCGGGAGGTCTGGAAACACCATATATTTT.

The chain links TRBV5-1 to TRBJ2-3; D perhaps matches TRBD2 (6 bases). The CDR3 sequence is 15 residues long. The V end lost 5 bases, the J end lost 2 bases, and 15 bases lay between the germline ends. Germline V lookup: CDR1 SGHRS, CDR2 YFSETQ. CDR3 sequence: CASSLGTDYTDTQYF. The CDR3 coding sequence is TGCGCCAGCAGTCTGGGAACGGACTACACAGATACGCAGTATTTT.